This T cell receptor (beta chain) stems from a study of Ad26.COV2.S vaccination and SARS-CoV-2 variants. This CDR3 region has 13 residues. Trimming removed 2 bases at V and 8 bases at J, with 10 bases between. The germline V gene encodes CDR1 MNHEY and CDR2 SMNVEV (reference sequence). Whole-study results and caveats: Those who received the vaccine showed greater spike-specific TCR breadth than those given placebo. Possible underestimation of total T cell responses by the TCR breadth and depth analyses was noted. Placebo and vaccine recipients had non-spike TCR breadth that was similar.

Remarks on this clone: Its target is not known.

Data came from immunoSEQ multiplex PCR; TCRdb stores just in-frame clones and leaves some out. The sample has about 39,000 clones, approximately 80% seen once. The chain employs TRBV27 and TRBJ2-1; maybe TRBD1 (6 bases). This receptor was identified in a human donor who had recovered from COVID-19. Source: peripheral blood, taken after recovery from COVID-19. The DNA of the CDR3 is TGTGCCAGCAGTTTACTCGAGGGGGATGAGCAGTTCTTC. Protein product: CASSLLEGDEQFF.